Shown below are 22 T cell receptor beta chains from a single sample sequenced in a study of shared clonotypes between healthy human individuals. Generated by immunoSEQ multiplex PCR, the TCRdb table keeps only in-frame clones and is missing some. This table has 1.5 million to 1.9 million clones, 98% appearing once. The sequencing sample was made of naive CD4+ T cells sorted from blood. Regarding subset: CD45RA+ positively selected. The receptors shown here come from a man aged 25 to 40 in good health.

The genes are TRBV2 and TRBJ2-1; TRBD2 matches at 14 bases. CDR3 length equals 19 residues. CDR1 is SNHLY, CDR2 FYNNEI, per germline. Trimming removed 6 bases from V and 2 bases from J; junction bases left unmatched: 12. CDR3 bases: TGTGCCAGCAGACCCGGACTAGCGGGAGGAATGTCCGCCTACAATGAGCAGTTCTTC. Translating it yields CASRPGLAGGMSAYNEQFF.

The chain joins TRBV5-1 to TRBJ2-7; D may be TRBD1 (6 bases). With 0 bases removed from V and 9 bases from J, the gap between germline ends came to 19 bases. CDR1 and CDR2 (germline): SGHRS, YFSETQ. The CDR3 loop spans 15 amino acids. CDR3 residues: CASSLGGQGTSGQYF. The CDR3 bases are TGCGCCAGCAGCTTGGGGGGACAAGGGACCTCTGGGCAGTACTTC.

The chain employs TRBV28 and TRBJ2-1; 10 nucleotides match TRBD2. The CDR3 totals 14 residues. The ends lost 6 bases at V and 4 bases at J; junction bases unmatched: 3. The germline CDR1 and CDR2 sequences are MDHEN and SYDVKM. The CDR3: CASRGTSEYNEQFF. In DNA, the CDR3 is TGTGCCAGCAGGGGGACTAGCGAATACAATGAGCAGTTCTTC.

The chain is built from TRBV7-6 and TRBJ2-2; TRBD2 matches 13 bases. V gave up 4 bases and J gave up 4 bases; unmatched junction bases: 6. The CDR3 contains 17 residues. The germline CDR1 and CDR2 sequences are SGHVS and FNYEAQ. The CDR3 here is CASSSRTSGSGTGELFF. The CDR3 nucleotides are TGTGCCAGCAGCTCTAGGACTAGCGGGAGTGGCACCGGGGAGCTGTTTTTT.

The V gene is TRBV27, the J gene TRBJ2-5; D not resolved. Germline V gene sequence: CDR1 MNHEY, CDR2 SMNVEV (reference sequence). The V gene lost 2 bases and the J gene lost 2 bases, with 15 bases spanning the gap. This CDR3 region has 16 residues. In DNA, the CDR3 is TGTGCCAGCAGTTTAACGGCGCGAGCTGAACAAGAGACCCAGTACTTC. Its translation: CASSLTARAEQETQYF.

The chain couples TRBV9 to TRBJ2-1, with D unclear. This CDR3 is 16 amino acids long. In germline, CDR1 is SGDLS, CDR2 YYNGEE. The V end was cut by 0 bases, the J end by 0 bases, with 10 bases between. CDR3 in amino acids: CASSVGGTDSYNEQFF. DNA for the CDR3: TGTGCCAGCAGCGTAGGAGGTACTGACTCCTACAATGAGCAGTTCTTC.

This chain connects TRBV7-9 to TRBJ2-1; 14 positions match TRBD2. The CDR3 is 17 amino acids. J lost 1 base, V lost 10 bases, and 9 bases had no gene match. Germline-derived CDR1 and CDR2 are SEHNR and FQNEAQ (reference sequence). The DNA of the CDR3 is TGTGCCACCCCGGGACTAGCGGGAGAGGCGTCCTACAATGAGCAGTTCTTC. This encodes CATPGLAGEASYNEQFF.

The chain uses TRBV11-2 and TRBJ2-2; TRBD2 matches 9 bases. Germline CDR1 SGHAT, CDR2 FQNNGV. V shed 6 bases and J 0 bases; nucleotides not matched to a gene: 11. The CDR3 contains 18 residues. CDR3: CASSLRRPSGANTGELFF. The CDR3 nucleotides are TGTGCCAGCAGTCTACGTCGGCCTAGCGGGGCGAACACCGGGGAGCTGTTTTTT.

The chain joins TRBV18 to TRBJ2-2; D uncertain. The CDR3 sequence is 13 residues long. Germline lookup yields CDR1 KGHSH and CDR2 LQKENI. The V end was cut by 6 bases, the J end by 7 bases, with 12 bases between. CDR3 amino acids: CASSTRLDGELFF. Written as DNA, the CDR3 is TGTGCCAGCTCTACCCGACTGGACGGGGAGCTGTTTTTT.

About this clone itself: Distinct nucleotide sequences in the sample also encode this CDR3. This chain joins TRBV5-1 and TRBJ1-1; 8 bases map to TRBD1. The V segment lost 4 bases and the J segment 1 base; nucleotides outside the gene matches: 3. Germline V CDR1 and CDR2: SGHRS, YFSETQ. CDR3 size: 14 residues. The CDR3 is CASSGGTGNTEAFF. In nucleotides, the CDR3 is TGCGCCAGCAGCGGAGGGACAGGGAACACTGAAGCTTTCTTT.

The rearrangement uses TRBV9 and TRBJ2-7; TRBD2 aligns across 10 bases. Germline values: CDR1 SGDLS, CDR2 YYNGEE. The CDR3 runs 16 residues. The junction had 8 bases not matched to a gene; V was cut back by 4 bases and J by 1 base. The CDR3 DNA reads TGTGCCAGCAGCCCTTGGACTAGCGGACGTTCCTACGAGCAGTACTTC. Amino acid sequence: CASSPWTSGRSYEQYF.

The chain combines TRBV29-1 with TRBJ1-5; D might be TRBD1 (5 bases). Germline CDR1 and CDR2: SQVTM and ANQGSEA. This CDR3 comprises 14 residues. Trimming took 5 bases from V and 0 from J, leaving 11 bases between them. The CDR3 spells CSVLDGTSNQPQHF. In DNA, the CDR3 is TGCAGCGTTCTGGACGGGACTAGCAATCAGCCCCAGCATTTT.

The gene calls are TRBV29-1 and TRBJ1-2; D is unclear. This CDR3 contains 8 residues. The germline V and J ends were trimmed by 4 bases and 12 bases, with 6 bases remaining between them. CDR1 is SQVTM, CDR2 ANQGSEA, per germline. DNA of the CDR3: TGCAGCGTTGGACAAAACACCTTC. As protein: CSVGQNTF.

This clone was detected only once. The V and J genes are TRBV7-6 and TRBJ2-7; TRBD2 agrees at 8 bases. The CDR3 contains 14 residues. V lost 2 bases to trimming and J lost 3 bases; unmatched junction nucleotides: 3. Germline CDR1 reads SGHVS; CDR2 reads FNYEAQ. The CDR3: CASSLISGNYEQYF. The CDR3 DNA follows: TGTGCCAGCAGCTTAATTAGCGGGAACTACGAGCAGTACTTC.

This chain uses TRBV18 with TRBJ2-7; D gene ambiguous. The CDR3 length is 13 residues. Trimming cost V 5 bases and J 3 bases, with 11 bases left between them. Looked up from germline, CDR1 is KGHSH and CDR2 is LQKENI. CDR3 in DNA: TGTGCCAGCTCATCCGGGTCTCACTACGAGCAGTACTTC. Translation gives CASSSGSHYEQYF.

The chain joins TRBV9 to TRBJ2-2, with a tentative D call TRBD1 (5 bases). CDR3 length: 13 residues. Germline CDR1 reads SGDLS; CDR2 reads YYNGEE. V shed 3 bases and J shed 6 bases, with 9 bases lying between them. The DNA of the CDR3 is TGTGCCAGCAGCGCGCAGGGTTCCGGGGAGCTGTTTTTT. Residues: CASSAQGSGELFF.

CDR3 in DNA: TGTGCCAGCTCACCACCGGCTAGCGGGACATTCTACAATGAGCAGTTCTTC. As protein: CASSPPASGTFYNEQFF. The chain has TRBV18 and TRBJ2-1, with 9 bases identical to TRBD2. The CDR3 runs to 17 residues. V lost 0 bases, J lost 3 bases, and 6 bases stayed unmatched. Germline CDR1 KGHSH, CDR2 LQKENI. The full variable domain, with the rest looked up from reference TRBV18 and TRBJ2-1, is NAGVMQNPRHLVRRRGQEARLRCSPMKGHSHVYWYRQLPEEGLKFMVYLQKENIIDESGMPKERFSAEFPKEGPSILRIQQVVRGDSAAYFCASSPPASGTFYNEQFFGPGTRLTVL.

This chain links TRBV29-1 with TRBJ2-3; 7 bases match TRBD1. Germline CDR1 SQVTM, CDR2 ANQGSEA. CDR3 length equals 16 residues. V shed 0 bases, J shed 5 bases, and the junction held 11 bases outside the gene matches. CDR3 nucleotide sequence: TGCAGCGTTGAAGATCGGTGGACAGGTTTAATAGATACGCAGTATTTT. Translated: CSVEDRWTGLIDTQYF.

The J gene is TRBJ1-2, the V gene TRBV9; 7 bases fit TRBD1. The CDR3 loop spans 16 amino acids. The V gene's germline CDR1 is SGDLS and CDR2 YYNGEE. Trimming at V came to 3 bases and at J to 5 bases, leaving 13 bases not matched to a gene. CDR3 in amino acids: CASSAEGARGRYGYTF. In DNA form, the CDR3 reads TGTGCCAGCAGCGCGGAGGGGGCGCGGGGAAGATATGGCTACACCTTC.

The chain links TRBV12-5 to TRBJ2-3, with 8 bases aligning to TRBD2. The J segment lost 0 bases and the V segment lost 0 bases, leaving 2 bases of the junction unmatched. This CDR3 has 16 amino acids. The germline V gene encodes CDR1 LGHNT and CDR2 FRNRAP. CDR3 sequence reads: CASGLVRLASTDTQYF. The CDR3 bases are TGTGCTAGTGGTTTGGTACGACTAGCGAGCACAGATACGCAGTATTTT. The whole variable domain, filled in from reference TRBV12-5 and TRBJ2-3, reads DARVTQTPRHKVTEMGQEVTMRCQPILGHNTVFWYRQTMMQGLELLAYFRNRAPLDDSGMPKDRFSAEMPDATLATLKIQPSEPRDSAVYFCASGLVRLASTDTQYFGPGTRLTVL.

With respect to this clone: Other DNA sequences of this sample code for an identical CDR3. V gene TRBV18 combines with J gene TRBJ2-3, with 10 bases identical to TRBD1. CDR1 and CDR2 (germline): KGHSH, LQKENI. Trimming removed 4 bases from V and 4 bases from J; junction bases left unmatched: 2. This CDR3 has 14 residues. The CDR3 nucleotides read TGTGCCAGCTCACGGGACAGGGGTCCAGATACGCAGTATTTT. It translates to CASSRDRGPDTQYF.

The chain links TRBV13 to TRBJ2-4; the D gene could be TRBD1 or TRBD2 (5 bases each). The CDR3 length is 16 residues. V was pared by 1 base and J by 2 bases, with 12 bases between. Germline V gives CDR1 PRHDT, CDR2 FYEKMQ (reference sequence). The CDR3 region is CASSLDSGTTKNIQYF. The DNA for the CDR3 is TGTGCCAGCAGCTTAGATTCAGGGACGACCAAAAACATTCAGTACTTC.